Below, one T cell receptor (beta chain) is given with its context. Its antigen is not known. The CDR3 extends over 14 amino acids. CDR1 and CDR2 from the germline V gene are KGHSH and LQKENI. No T cells were sorted before total RNA was taken from whole blood. Every TCR library consumed around 4,000 ng of total RNA. Nested PCRs of around 16 and 10 cycles, two in total, were run on TCRalpha and TCRbeta cDNA. TCRdb re-called the 5' RACE reads; every CDR3 protein appears as one record, without DNA. The sample table includes some 300,000 distinct CDR3 sequences. The data were obtained in a study of monozygotic twins with inflammatory bowel disease. Study-level results: The sharing of clonotypes with others was lower in IBD patients than in healthy twins, especially with disease activity.

V and J are TRBV18 and TRBJ2-7. Sequencing was done on a sample of blood. This sequence originates from a human donor with ulcerative colitis or Crohn's disease, or a healthy co-twin of an affected twin (not recorded which). CDR3 loop: CASSPQKEFYEQYF.